The 5 T cell receptor beta chains below come from one sample, sequenced in a study of shared clonotypes between healthy human individuals. The method was immunoSEQ multiplex PCR; TCRdb's version includes in-frame clones alone and lacks a portion of them. The data show 90,000 to 150,000 clones, approximately 70% seen once. The sample consisted of memory CD8+ T cells sorted from blood. Subset defined: CD45RO+ cells pooled with CCR7-negative TemRA cells. These receptors all stem from a woman aged 30 to 39 in good health.

This clone has a handful of counts. The chain uses TRBV4-2 and TRBJ2-7; TRBD1 is a possible D gene (7 bases). This CDR3 comprises 16 residues. The ends were cut back, 0 bases at V and 2 bases at J, with 14 bases in the middle. Germline V CDR1 and CDR2: LGHNA, YNFKEQ. CDR3 in amino acids: CASSQDLGGTAYEQYF. CDR3 DNA: TGTGCCAGCAGCCAAGATCTTGGCGGGACAGCCTACGAGCAGTACTTC.

The chain combines TRBV18 with TRBJ2-1; D unresolved. Trimming took off 1 base at V and 2 bases at J, with 15 bases between the two ends. This CDR3 comprises 17 residues. Germline loops: CDR1 KGHSH, CDR2 LQKENI. The CDR3 sequence is CASSPRSVAQTYNEQFF. The CDR3 DNA sequence: TGTGCCAGCTCACCACGGTCGGTAGCTCAAACCTACAATGAGCAGTTCTTC.

The chain has TRBV20-1 and TRBJ1-2; D call uncertain. Trimming pared 5 bases from V and 6 bases from J, leaving 10 bases between. Germline CDR1 is DFQATT and CDR2 is SNEGSKA (reference sequence). This CDR3 comprises 11 residues. For the CDR3, the DNA is TGCAGTGCTCCCCCCTCTCATGGCTACACCTTC. This codes for CSAPPSHGYTF.

The gene calls are TRBV13 and TRBJ2-7, with D possibly TRBD2 on 6 matching bases. The CDR3 covers 14 residues. Germline V gives CDR1 PRHDT, CDR2 FYEKMQ (reference sequence). Trimming pared 4 bases from V and 2 bases from J, leaving 12 bases between. This CDR3 reads CASSWGDFPYEQYF. CDR3 nucleotides: TGTGCCAGCAGCTGGGGGGACTTTCCCTACGAGCAGTACTTC.

The J gene is TRBJ2-2, the V gene TRBV27, with D possibly being TRBD1 or TRBD2 (5 bases each). Germline lookup yields CDR1 MNHEY and CDR2 SMNVEV (reference sequence). The CDR3 consists of 15 residues. The V and J ends lost 4 bases and 5 bases respectively, with 14 bases between them. CDR3 loop: CASSSTWGSTGELFF. As DNA, the CDR3 is TGTGCCAGCAGTTCGACCTGGGGGAGTACCGGGGAGCTGTTTTTT.